These 21 T cell receptor beta chains came from one sample sequenced in a study of shared clonotypes between healthy human individuals. The method was immunoSEQ multiplex PCR; TCRdb's version includes in-frame clones alone and lacks a portion of them. The sample consists of millions of clones, around nine tenths of them appearing once. The sequenced sample consisted of naive CD4+ T cells sorted from blood. Subset here: CD45RA+ positively selected. The source is a man in his late teens or twenties in good health.

This clone was detected once. This chain connects TRBV2 to TRBJ2-5; D is unresolved. There are 14 residues in the CDR3. Germline CDR1 and CDR2: SNHLY and FYNNEI. The V and J ends lost 7 bases and 0 bases respectively, with 12 bases between them. For the CDR3, the DNA is TGTGCCAGCACGGCGGACGGATACCAAGAGACCCAGTACTTC. Translating gives CASTADGYQETQYF. Looking up the rest from reference TRBV2 and TRBJ2-5 gives the full variable domain: EPEVTQTPSHQVTQMGQEVILRCVPISNHLYFYWYRQILGQKVEFLVSFYNNEISEKSEIFDDQFSVERPDGSNFTLKIRSTKLEDSAMYFCASTADGYQETQYFGPGTRLLVL.

J is TRBJ2-3 and V is TRBV27, with a weak D call TRBD2 (6 bases). CDR1 MNHEY and CDR2 SMNVEV come from the germline V gene (reference sequence). The CDR3 consists of 16 residues. V lost 0 bases and J 2 bases, leaving 12 bases between the germline ends. The CDR3 loop is CASSLSRTKTTDTQYF. For the CDR3, the DNA is TGTGCCAGCAGTTTATCCCGGACTAAGACCACAGATACGCAGTATTTT.

The chain couples TRBV2 to TRBJ2-1, with 14 positions matching TRBD2. CDR1 is SNHLY and CDR2 is FYNNEI in the germline V gene. Unmatched junction bases numbered 3, after V lost 8 bases and J lost 0 bases. CDR3 size: 16 residues. The CDR3 DNA reads as TGTGCCAGCCGGACTAGCGGGGGGAGCTCCTACAATGAGCAGTTCTTC. It specifies CASRTSGGSSYNEQFF.

The CDR3 bases are TGTGCCAGCAGTGATTACCCGGGGAGCTCCTACAATGAGCAGTTCTTC. Translated, it gives CASSDYPGSSYNEQFF. The chain carries TRBV25-1 and TRBJ2-1, with D possibly TRBD2 on 5 matching bases. The ends were cut back, 3 bases at V and 0 bases at J, with 12 bases in the middle. The germline gives CDR1 MGHDK, CDR2 SYGVNS. The CDR3 totals 16 residues.

This clone has just a few counts. The V call is TRBV30, the J call TRBJ1-2; D ambiguous. The CDR3 is 13 residues long. V was pared by 2 bases and J by 2 bases, with 9 bases between. Per the germline V gene, CDR1 is GTSNPN and CDR2 is SVGIG (reference sequence). This CDR3 reads CAWSPPGNYGYTF. The CDR3 coding sequence is TGTGCCTGGAGTCCTCCGGGGAACTATGGCTACACCTTC. Full variable domain (remainder filled in from reference TRBV30 and TRBJ1-2): SQTIHQWPATLVQPVGSPLSLECTVEGTSNPNLYWYRQAAGRGLQLLFYSVGIGQISSEVPQNLSASRPQDRQFILSSKKLLLSDSGFYLCAWSPPGNYGYTFGSGTRLTVV.

J is TRBJ2-6 and V is TRBV5-8; D is unresolved. Trimming removed 0 bases from V and 2 bases from J, with 6 bases in between. This CDR3 spans 15 amino acids. CDR1 is SGHTS, CDR2 YDEGEE, per germline. CDR3 bases: TGTGCCAGCAGCTTGGTCCGGGCTGGGGCCAACGTCCTGACTTTC. It translates to CASSLVRAGANVLTF.

The V call is TRBV7-3, the J call TRBJ2-3; tentatively, D is TRBD2 (6 bases). CDR1 is SGHTA and CDR2 is FQGTGA in the germline V gene. With 4 bases removed from V and 6 bases from J, the gap between germline ends came to 17 bases. This CDR3 has 15 residues. The CDR3 sequence: CASSYAGRPGDTQYF. DNA for the CDR3: TGTGCCAGCAGCTACGCGGGGAGGCCCGGGGATACGCAGTATTTT.

The genes are TRBV7-9 and TRBJ2-2, with TRBD1 as a possible D gene (6 bases). The CDR3 runs to 17 residues. Trimming left V 6 bases short and J 3 bases short, with 20 bases between. Germline lookup yields CDR1 SEHNR and CDR2 FQNEAQ (reference sequence). The chain's CDR3 is CASRPGQSDNYTGELFF. The CDR3 DNA is TGTGCCAGCAGACCCGGACAGTCAGACAATTACACCGGGGAGCTGTTTTTT. The full variable domain, in which reference TRBV7-9 and TRBJ2-2 provide the parts outside the CDR3, is DTGVSQNPRHKITKRGQNVTFRCDPISEHNRLYWYRQTLGQGPEFLTYFQNEAQLEKSRLLSDRFSAERPKGSFSTLEIQRTEQGDSAMYLCASRPGQSDNYTGELFFGEGSRLTVL.

The table lists this clone with a count of one. The chain has TRBV4-1 and TRBJ2-1; D gene ambiguous. This CDR3 has 16 amino acids. Looked up from germline, CDR1 is MGHRA and CDR2 is YSYEKL. With 1 base removed from V and 5 bases from J, the gap between germline ends came to 15 bases. Here the CDR3 reads CASSQVPGYPDNEQFF. The CDR3 bases are TGCGCCAGCAGCCAAGTTCCGGGCTATCCCGACAATGAGCAGTTCTTC.

V is TRBV5-1 and J is TRBJ2-5; no firm D call. This CDR3 spans 13 amino acids. Germline-derived CDR1 and CDR2 are SGHRS and YFSETQ. The V end was cut by 1 base, the J end by 4 bases, with 8 bases between. CDR3 sequence (DNA): TGCGCCAGCAGCTTGAAGACCCCAGAGACCCAGTACTTC. This translates into CASSLKTPETQYF.

This chain uses TRBV25-1 with TRBJ2-1; 9 nucleotides agree with TRBD2. The trim removed 4 bases at V and 7 bases at J, leaving 8 bases unmatched. The germline V gene encodes CDR1 MGHDK and CDR2 SYGVNS. This CDR3 region has 15 residues. The CDR3 DNA reads as TGTGCCAGCAGTGCTACCGGGACTAGCAGGAATGAGCAGTTCTTC. This encodes CASSATGTSRNEQFF.

This clone was seen just once. The chain recombines TRBV5-1 with TRBJ2-2; the D gene is possibly TRBD2 (5 bases). CDR1 is SGHRS, CDR2 YFSETQ, per germline. The CDR3 has 15 residues. Trimming took 2 bases from V and 5 from J, leaving 13 bases between them. CDR3 protein: CASSLKSGNTGELFF. The CDR3 coding sequence is TGCGCCAGCAGCTTAAAGTCGGGGAATACCGGGGAGCTGTTTTTT.

V and J are TRBV7-2 and TRBJ1-2, with no clear D. This CDR3 is built from 12 residues. Trimming took off 5 bases at V and 4 bases at J, with 8 bases between the two ends. Germline V CDR1 and CDR2: SGHTA, FQGNSA. CDR3 region: CASSRPGYGYTF. The CDR3 DNA is TGTGCCAGCAGCCGCCCGGGCTATGGCTACACCTTC.

The rearrangement uses TRBV6-5 and TRBJ2-1; the match to TRBD2 covers 8 bases. With V trimmed by 6 bases and J by 8 bases, 9 bases remained unmatched. Germline V gene data show CDR1 as MNHEY and CDR2 as SVGAGI. The CDR3 consists of 14 residues. CDR3 sequence reads: CASRLPGGPHEQFF. Here the CDR3 DNA reads TGTGCCAGCAGACTCCCGGGGGGGCCCCATGAGCAGTTCTTC.

The chain is built from TRBV5-1 and TRBJ2-7; D gene uncertain. Deletions cut 4 bases from V and 0 bases from J, with 14 bases between. Germline CDR1 reads SGHRS; CDR2 reads YFSETQ. The CDR3 is 15 amino acids. The CDR3 protein is CASSPLFPSSYEQYF. The CDR3 DNA is TGCGCCAGCAGCCCCTTATTCCCCAGCTCCTACGAGCAGTACTTC.

This chain links TRBV20-1 with TRBJ1-1; D is unclear. The V end lost 4 bases, the J end lost 1 base, and 4 bases lay between the germline ends. Germline V lookup: CDR1 DFQATT, CDR2 SNEGSKA (reference sequence). The CDR3 runs to 11 residues. This CDR3 is CSAKENTEAFF. CDR3 nucleotides: TGCAGTGCTAAGGAGAACACTGAAGCTTTCTTT.

The chain recombines TRBV10-3 with TRBJ2-3, with D perhaps matching TRBD1 (6 bases). This CDR3 has 16 amino acids. Germline V gene data show CDR1 as ENHRY and CDR2 as SYGVKD. Trimming pared 4 bases from V and 2 bases from J, leaving 16 bases between. The CDR3 DNA follows: TGTGCCATCAGTGGTTTTGGGGACACCGACACAGATACGCAGTATTTT. Amino acid sequence: CAISGFGDTDTDTQYF.

The chain couples TRBV28 to TRBJ2-5; possible D gene TRBD1, 6 bases. This CDR3 is 15 amino acids long. The ends were cut back, 6 bases at V and 4 bases at J, with 18 bases in the middle. CDR1 and CDR2 (germline): MDHEN, SYDVKM. In DNA, the CDR3 is TGTGCCAGCAGCTTCCTCAGGGGTTACCGAGAGACCCAGTACTTC. Translated, it gives CASSFLRGYRETQYF.

In its sample, this clone was seen a few times. This sample also contains other DNA sequences that code for the same CDR3. This sequence joins TRBV30 and TRBJ1-1, with 8 bases identical to TRBD1. The CDR3 is made up of 13 amino acids. J gave up 4 bases and V 1 base, and 2 bases lay outside the gene matches. The germline CDR1 and CDR2 sequences are GTSNPN and SVGIG (reference sequence). This CDR3 reads CAWSATGVTEAFF. Here the CDR3 DNA reads TGTGCCTGGAGTGCGACAGGGGTCACTGAAGCTTTCTTT.

The rearrangement uses TRBV10-1 and TRBJ2-7; 11 nucleotides agree with TRBD1. Trimming cost V 6 bases and J 6 bases; bases outside gene matches: 7. The CDR3 extends over 14 amino acids. CDR1 WNHNN and CDR2 SYGVQD come from the germline V gene (reference sequence). The CDR3: CASSRPGTGGEQYF. For the CDR3, the DNA is TGCGCCAGCAGCAGGCCGGGGACAGGGGGCGAGCAGTACTTC.

The J gene is TRBJ2-3, the V gene TRBV7-6; D is unclear. Germline V gives CDR1 SGHVS, CDR2 FNYEAQ. The ends were cut back, 2 bases at V and 6 bases at J, with 12 bases in the middle. The CDR3 runs 14 residues. The CDR3 loop reads CASSLRGPADTQYF. The CDR3 DNA follows: TGTGCCAGCAGCTTAAGAGGACCGGCGGATACGCAGTATTTT.